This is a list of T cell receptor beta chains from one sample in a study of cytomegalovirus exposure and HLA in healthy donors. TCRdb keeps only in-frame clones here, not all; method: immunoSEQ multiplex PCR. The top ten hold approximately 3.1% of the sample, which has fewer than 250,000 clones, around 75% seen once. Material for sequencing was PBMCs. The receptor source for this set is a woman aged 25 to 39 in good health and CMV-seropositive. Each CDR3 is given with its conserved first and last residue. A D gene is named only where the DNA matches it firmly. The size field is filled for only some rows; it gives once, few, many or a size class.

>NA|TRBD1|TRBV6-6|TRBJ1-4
TGTGCCAGCAGCCCCGGACAGGGACGGGAAAAACTGTTTTTT
CASSPGQGREKLFF
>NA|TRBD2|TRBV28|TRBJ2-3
TGTGCCAGCAGTTCTCCAGCGGGAGGCACAGATACGCAGTATTTT
CASSSPAGGTDTQYF
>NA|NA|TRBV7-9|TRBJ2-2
TGTGCCAGCAGCTTAACGGGAGTCGGGGAGCTGTTTTTT
CASSLTGVGELFF
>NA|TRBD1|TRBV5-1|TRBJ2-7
TGCGCCAGCAGCTCGGAAGCTCTAGGACAGGGTTACGAGCAGTACTTC
CASSSEALGQGYEQYF
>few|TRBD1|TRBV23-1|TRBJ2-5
TGCGCCAGCAGTAAACAGGGGGGACCCTCCCCACAAGAGACCCAGTACTTC
CASSKQGGPSPQETQYF
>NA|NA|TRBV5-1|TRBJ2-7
TGCGCCAGCAGCTTGGTTGGCAGATACTACGAGCAGTACTTC
CASSLVGRYYEQYF
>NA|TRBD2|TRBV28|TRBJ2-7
TGTGCCAGCAGGTGGACTAGCGGTTCCTACGAGCAGTACTTC
CASRWTSGSYEQYF
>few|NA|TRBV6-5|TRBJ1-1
TGTGCCAGCAGTTACCAGGCCTACACTGAAGCTTTCTTT
CASSYQAYTEAFF
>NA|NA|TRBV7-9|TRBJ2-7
TGTGCCAGCAGCTTAGATACTGGAGGCCGGAAAAGCTACGAGCAGTACTTC
CASSLDTGGRKSYEQYF
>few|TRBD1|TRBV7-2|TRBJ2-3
TGTGCCAGCAGCTTAGGCAGGGGGTCAGATACGCAGTATTTT
CASSLGRGSDTQYF
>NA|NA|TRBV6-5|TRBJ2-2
TGTGCCAGCACCCAAGGGGTGGCCGGGGAGCTGTTTTTT
CASTQGVAGELFF
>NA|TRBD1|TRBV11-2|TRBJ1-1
TGTGCCAGCAGCACCCGGACAGGGAGGACTGAAGCTTTCTTT
CASSTRTGRTEAFF
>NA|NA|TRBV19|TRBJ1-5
TGTGCCAGTAGTATAGTGGGGGCTAGCAATCAGCCCCAGCATTTT
CASSIVGASNQPQHF